Sequencing of this TCR beta chain was carried out in a study of CD4 and CD8 cells across lung adenocarcinoma regions. J was trimmed by 6 bases and V by 6 bases; bases with no gene match: 17. CDR1 and CDR2 (germline): MNHNS, SASEGT. The CDR3 covers 17 residues. TCRdb passed the PCR reads through MiXCR, listing each CDR3 protein once. This sample yields several thousand distinct CDR3 sequences, of which about half are seen a single time; around 97% belongs to the top ten. Donors had localized lung adenocarcinoma, a non-small cell lung cancer. This clonotype was sampled from a male donor with lung adenocarcinoma. The CD4 and CD8 labels of this study may be unreliable. Sequencing was performed on CD8+ T cells from the center of a lung tumor. The chain is built from TRBV6-1 and TRBJ2-3, with 8 bases identical to TRBD2. The CDR3 is CASRSARSGAVMDTQYF. CDR3 sequence (DNA): TGTGCCAGCAGATCCGCCCGTAGCGGGGCGGTGATGGATACGCAGTATTTT.